This T cell receptor (beta chain) was recovered during a study of cytomegalovirus exposure and HLA in healthy donors. Study findings and constraints: TCR beta chains numbering 164 were designated cytomegalovirus-associated.

The CDR3 is 12 amino acids. Trimming shortened V by 0 bases and J by 6 bases, and 4 bases separated the two germline ends. Germline assignment: CDR1 SGHVS and CDR2 FQNEAQ. The method was immunoSEQ multiplex PCR; TCRdb's version includes in-frame clones alone and lacks a portion of them. The data show around 100,000 clones, just under 95% seen once. A remark on this clone: Its antigen is unknown.

The sequence was obtained from a woman younger than 35 in good health and CMV-seronegative. The specimen sequenced was PBMCs. The chain combines TRBV7-8 with TRBJ2-3; D is ambiguous. The CDR3 sequence is CASSLAYDTQYF. Written as DNA, the CDR3 is TGTGCCAGCAGCTTAGCTTATGATACGCAGTATTTT.